This TCR beta chain appears in the sequencing data of a study of OX40 agonist ivuxolimab in advanced cancers. The wider study: Patients with prior anti-PD-1, anti-PD-L1 or anti-CTLA-4 therapy were eligible; roughly 40% had some. Findings of the study overall: Clones of CD4+ and CD8+ blood T cells grew by week 6 at doses of 0.1 to 3.0 mg/kg. Low clonal expansion, among the lowest seen, marked partial responders at 0.1-3.0 mg/kg.

Patients were ruled out by autoimmune disease history or systemic immunosuppression. A remark on this clone: As yet, its antigen is unknown.

Germline values: CDR1 LGHNA, CDR2 YNFKEQ. The CDR3 extends over 15 amino acids. V shed 0 bases, J shed 11 bases, and the junction held 9 bases outside the gene matches. The method was immunoSEQ multiplex PCR; TCRdb's version includes in-frame clones alone and lacks a portion of them. The table records over 80,000 clones, about 89% of them present only once. Sequenced here: CD4+ or CD8+ T cells sorted from blood, sampled in a trial of the OX40 agonist ivuxolimab. The chain links TRBV4-2 to TRBJ2-3, with TRBD2 matching 9 bases. The receptor comes from an adult with an advanced solid tumor such as melanoma, head and neck, liver or kidney cancer. The CDR3 coding sequence is TGTGCCAGCAGCCAAGATGGCCTAGCGGGACCGAAGCAGTATTTT. The encoded protein is CASSQDGLAGPKQYF.